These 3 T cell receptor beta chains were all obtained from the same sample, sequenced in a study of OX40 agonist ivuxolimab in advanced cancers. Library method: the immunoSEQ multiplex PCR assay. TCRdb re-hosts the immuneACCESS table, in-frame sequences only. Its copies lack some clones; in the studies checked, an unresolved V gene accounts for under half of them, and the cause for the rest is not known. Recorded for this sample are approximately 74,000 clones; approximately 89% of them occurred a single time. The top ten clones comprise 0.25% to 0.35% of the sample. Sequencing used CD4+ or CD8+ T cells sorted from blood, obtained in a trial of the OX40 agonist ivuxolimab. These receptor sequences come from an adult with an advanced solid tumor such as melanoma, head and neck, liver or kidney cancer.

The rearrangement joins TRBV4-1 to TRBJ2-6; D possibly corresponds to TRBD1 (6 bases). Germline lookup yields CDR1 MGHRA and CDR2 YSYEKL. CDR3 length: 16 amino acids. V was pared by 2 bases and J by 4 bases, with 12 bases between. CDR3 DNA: TGCGCCAGCAGCCAACCAGGACAGTTAGGGGCCAACGTCCTGACTTTC. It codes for CASSQPGQLGANVLTF.

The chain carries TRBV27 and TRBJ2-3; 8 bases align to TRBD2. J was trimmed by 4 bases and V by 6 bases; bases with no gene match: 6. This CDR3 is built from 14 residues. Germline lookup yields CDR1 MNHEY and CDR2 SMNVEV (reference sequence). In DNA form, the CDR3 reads TGTGCCAGCAGCGAAGCGGGAGTAGCAGATACGCAGTATTTT. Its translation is CASSEAGVADTQYF.

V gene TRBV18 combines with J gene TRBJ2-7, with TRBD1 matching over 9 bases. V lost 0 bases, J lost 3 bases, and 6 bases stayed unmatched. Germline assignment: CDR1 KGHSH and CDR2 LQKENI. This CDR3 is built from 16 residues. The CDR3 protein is CASSPPPGQGIYEQYF. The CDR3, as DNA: TGTGCCAGCTCACCACCACCGGGACAGGGTATCTACGAGCAGTACTTC.